Detailed here is one T cell receptor (beta chain). This clone was recorded only once. No antigen is known for it. Per-base quality was not reported, and no clone a single base away is much larger than it. These data originate in a study of blood T cell repertoires in COVID-19 (dated by TCRdb to 2020 to 2022). Regarding the study in general: The collaborator samples originated in the United States, Italy and Spain and spanned the acute and convalescent phases of COVID-19. Deeply sampled blood TCRbeta repertoires from subjects exposed to, actively infected with, or recovered from COVID-19 were included in the dataset. A de-identified subject ID, COVID-19 status, age in years and sex were almost always included in the sample metadata. The material from the prospective study consisted of cDNA or gDNA derived from T cells, B-cell-depleted T cells, or PBMCs. Samples were obtained from the ongoing ImmuneRACE study (first 160 participants) and from over a thousand subjects provided by 6 global collaborators. A freely available public database, intended as a resource for researchers studying the immune response to SARS-CoV-2, is where the repertoires were released. Where HLA class I and class II types were available, the types were taken from metadata supplied by the sample provider, not from assay-based typing. The study at large found these results: The amount of clinical and demographic metadata varied by source and participant and was provided uncurated.

One collaborating source in Seattle enrolled patients while the patients were actively infected and followed the patients over time throughout the course of disease. Whole blood was collected in K2EDTA tubes by collaborating institutions according to the institutions' own protocols. For TCRbeta analysis, collaborators shipped samples as frozen whole blood, isolated PBMCs, or DNA extracted from either of those sample types. The CDR3 measures 17 amino acids from cysteine to phenylalanine. The kept DNA is CDR3 alone, 51 bases in frame from the first base. V has 4 bases trimmed and J has 4 bases trimmed; junction bases matching no gene number 15. The germline V gene (reference sequence) specifies LNHDA as CDR1 and SQIVND as CDR2. TCRbeta CDR3 regions were amplified from genomic DNA by means of the immunoSEQ Assay, a bias-controlled multiplex PCR. On the authors' methods: The number of nucleated cells in each sample was estimated by amplification of reference gene primers within the assay. To quantify the absolute abundance of each unique TCRbeta CDR3 rearrangement, sequence reads were collapsed and filtered. Productive Simpson clonality was computed per sample as the square root of Simpson's diversity index over productive rearrangements. TCRdb re-hosts the immuneACCESS table, in-frame sequences only. Its copies lack some clones; in the studies checked, an unresolved V gene accounts for under half of them, and the cause for the rest is not known. V, J and clone size are taken as reported in that table, and D and trimming were inferred from the DNA itself. In all, the sample holds a few hundred thousand clones, and about 88% of those were seen once. The ten largest account for over 10% of the sample.

The clonotype comes from a woman in her 70s with COVID-19, enrolled during active disease. Material: peripheral blood. The chain joins TRBV19 to TRBJ2-7; 8 bases in the middle match TRBD2. The bases read TGTGCCAGTAGTACTTACAACGGGGGGGATCTGGCTTACGAGCAGTACTTC. This translates into CASSTYNGGDLAYEQYF.